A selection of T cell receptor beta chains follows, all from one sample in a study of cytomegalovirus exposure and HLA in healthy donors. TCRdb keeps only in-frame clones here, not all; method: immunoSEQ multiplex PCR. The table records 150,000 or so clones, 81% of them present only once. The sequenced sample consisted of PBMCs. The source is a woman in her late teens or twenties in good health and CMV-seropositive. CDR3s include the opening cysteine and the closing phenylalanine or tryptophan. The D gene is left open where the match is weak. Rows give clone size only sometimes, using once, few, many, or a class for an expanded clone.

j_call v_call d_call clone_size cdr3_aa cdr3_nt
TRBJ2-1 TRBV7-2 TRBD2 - CASSLRNGLAGPGEQFF TGTGCCAGCAGCTTACGAAATGGACTAGCGGGGCCCGGGGAGCAGTTCTTC
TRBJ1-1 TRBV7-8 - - CASSLVWGQGTEAFF TGTGCCAGCAGCTTAGTGTGGGGGCAGGGGACTGAAGCTTTCTTT
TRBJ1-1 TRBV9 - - CASSAVHTEAFF TGTGCCAGCAGCGCCGTCCACACTGAAGCTTTCTTT
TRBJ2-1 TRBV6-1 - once CASSEPLFFF TGTGCCAGCAGTGAACCCCTTTTCTTCTTC
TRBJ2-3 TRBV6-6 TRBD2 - CASVMGAGGHTDTQYF TGTGCCAGCGTCATGGGAGCGGGGGGCCACACAGATACGCAGTATTTT
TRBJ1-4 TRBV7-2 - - CASSLVFGGGEKLFF TGTGCCAGCAGCTTAGTTTTTGGGGGAGGTGAAAAACTGTTTTTT
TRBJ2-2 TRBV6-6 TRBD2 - CASSSTSVGTGELFF TGTGCCAGCAGTAGCACTAGCGTCGGCACCGGGGAGCTGTTTTTT
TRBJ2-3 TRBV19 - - CASRGADKPMRGYF TGTGCCAGTAGGGGGGCGGACAAGCCAATGAGGGGGTATTTT
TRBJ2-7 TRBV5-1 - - CASSLVGGEQYF TGCGCCAGCAGCTTGGTAGGGGGAGAGCAGTACTTC
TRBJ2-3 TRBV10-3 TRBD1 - CAASPSGTGGRSDTQYF TGTGCCGCCAGCCCCTCTGGGACAGGGGGTCGATCAGATACGCAGTATTTT
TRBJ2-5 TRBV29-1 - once CSVGQNQETQYF TGCAGCGTTGGGCAGAACCAAGAGACCCAGTACTTC
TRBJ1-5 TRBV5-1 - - CASSLEGGAPGQPQHF TGCGCCAGCAGCTTGGAAGGGGGGGCGCCGGGTCAGCCCCAGCATTTT
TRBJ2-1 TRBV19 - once CASKSGTGYNEQFF TGTGCCAGTAAGTCCGGGACTGGCTACAATGAGCAGTTCTTC
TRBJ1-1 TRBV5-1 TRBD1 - CASSLLGQGSTEAFF TGCGCCAGCAGCTTGCTCGGACAGGGGTCCACTGAAGCTTTCTTT
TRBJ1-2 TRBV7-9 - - CASSLQDYGYTF TGTGCCAGCAGCCTACAGGACTATGGCTACACCTTC
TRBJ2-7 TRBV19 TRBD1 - CASRGQGGEQYF TGTGCCAGTAGGGGACAGGGTGGTGAGCAGTACTTC
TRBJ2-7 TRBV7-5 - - CARRLGRPTPVVCYEQYF TGTGCCAGAAGACTAGGTCGACCGACTCCCGTGGTTTGCTACGAGCAGTACTTC
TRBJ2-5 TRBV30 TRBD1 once CAWSSGGRETQYF TGTGCCTGGAGTTCAGGGGGCAGAGAGACCCAGTACTTC
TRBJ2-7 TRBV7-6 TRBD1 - CASSHRQGALRYEQYF TGTGCCAGCAGCCACCGACAGGGGGCGTTAAGATACGAGCAGTACTTC
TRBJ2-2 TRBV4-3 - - CASSYHPRDTGELFF TGCGCCAGCAGCTATCACCCCCGAGACACCGGGGAGCTGTTTTTT
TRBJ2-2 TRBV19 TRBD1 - CASTRTGPGELFF TGTGCCAGTACCCGGACAGGGCCCGGGGAGCTGTTTTTT